This T cell receptor beta chain is from a study of response to subunit inactivated influenza vaccine. General study results and limits: Seasonal influenza vaccination, on each occasion, was suggested by the authors to recruit few new T cells.

TCRdb itself ran the RT-PCR reads through MiXCR, one entry per CDR3 protein. This sample yields a few hundred thousand distinct CDR3 sequences, of which 14% are seen a single time; more than 9.5% belongs to the top ten. The CDR3 covers 16 residues. The germline V and J ends were trimmed by 0 bases and 6 bases, with 16 bases remaining between them. Germline-derived CDR1 and CDR2 are SGHRS and YFSETQ. Worth noting for this clonotype: As yet, its antigen is unknown.

J is TRBJ2-1 and V is TRBV5-1; TRBD1 is a possible D gene (6 bases). The source material was PBMCs from blood, sampled 12 days after vaccination. This TCR derives from a middle-aged man who received an inactivated influenza vaccine. The CDR3 nucleotides are TGCGCCAGCAGCTTGGAGTTGGGGGCTATATCCAATGAGCAGTTCTTC. Encoded protein: CASSLELGAISNEQFF. Looking up the rest from reference TRBV5-1 and TRBJ2-1 gives the full variable domain: KAGVTQTPRYLIKTRGQQVTLSCSPISGHRSVSWYQQTPGQGLQFLFEYFSETQRNKGNFPGRFSGRQFSNSRSEMNVSTLELGDSALYLCASSLELGAISNEQFFGPGTRLTVL.